The clone carrying this T cell receptor (beta chain) has a count of ten or more. What it binds is not known. Described time point: persistent/refractory GD, antithyroid drugs over 5 years with positive TRAb. The TCR library was made from RNA that had been extracted from PBMCs in TRIzol. Graves' disease was diagnosed by American Thyroid Association guidelines. To make TCR beta libraries, researchers used iRepertoire HTBI primers and Arm-PCR of CDR3 regions. Each CDR3 protein is one row after TCRdb ran MiXCR on the multiplex PCR reads. The table has approximately 400,000 distinct CDR3 sequences, around 22% seen once. These data come from a study of regulatory T cells in long-lasting Graves disease. Trimming pared 6 bases from V and 2 bases from J, leaving 17 bases between. Germline CDR1 and CDR2: SNHLY and FYNNEI. This CDR3 region has 15 residues. The study, taken as a whole, reports: No thyroid tissue was studied; the work used peripheral blood only. Preferential use of TRBV28, TRBJ1-2 and TRBJ2-5 was seen in persistent disease.

The source material was peripheral blood mononuclear cells (PBMCs), sampled when the disease was refractory, from a patient treated with antithyroid drugs. The rearrangement uses TRBV2 and TRBJ2-7; D may be TRBD2 (7 bases). The sequence derives from a female donor with Graves disease. CDR3 bases: TGTGCCAGCAGGGGGGGGGACAAAAGGCCCTACGAGCAGTACTTC. It specifies CASRGGDKRPYEQYF. Based on the CDR3 plus reference TRBV2 and TRBJ2-7, the full variable domain is EPEVTQTPSHQVTQMGQEVILRCVPISNHLYFYWYRQILGQKVEFLVSFYNNEISEKSEIFDDQFSVERPDGSNFTLKIRSTKLEDSAMYFCASRGGDKRPYEQYFGPGTRLTVT.